This entry concerns a single T cell receptor (beta chain). The data are from a study of technical replicates of blood from a few donors. The germline V gene has CDR1 SNHLY and CDR2 FYNNEI. The CDR3 is 14 amino acids. V lost 7 bases and J 4 bases, leaving 14 bases between the germline ends. Libraries were prepared by immunoSEQ multiplex PCR; TCRdb keeps only in-frame clonotypes and omits some of them. The table records 85,000 to 90,000 clones, 85% to 95% of them present only once. This chain joins TRBV2 and TRBJ1-3; no definite D call. Sequencing used T cells isolated from PBMCs. The clonotype was recovered from a human donor in good health. The CDR3 is CASKQPGYGNTIYF. As DNA, the CDR3 is TGTGCCAGCAAGCAACCGGGTTACGGAAACACCATATATTTT.